This T cell receptor beta chain is from a study of T-cell reconstitution after alpha-beta-depleted transplantation in children. Study results and caveats: Some patients' high day-60 TCRbeta diversity was attributed to recipient cells surviving conditioning. The study reportedly traced alpha-beta T cells about two months after transplant to several hundred expanded graft clones. Once a year had passed after transplant, T-cell counts and diversity came mostly from newly produced T cells.

Per germline, CDR1 SQVTM and CDR2 ANQGSEA. With V trimmed by 5 bases and J by 9 bases, 18 bases remained unmatched. The CDR3 runs to 17 residues. TCRbeta library construction was performed incorporating unique molecular identifiers. A single record per CDR3 protein comes from TCRdb applying MiXCR to the PCR reads. Counted here are some 100,000 distinct CDR3 sequences, 15% to 19% occurring once; the ten biggest clones make up about 20%. This clonotype was counted at least ten times. What it recognizes is unknown. The sequence came from a male patient aged 2 to 9 who had a stem cell transplant for acute lymphoblastic leukemia, so the T cells may come from the graft donor. The specimen comprised PBMCs, mostly from graft donor cells, sampled 180 days after TCRalphabeta/CD19-depleted stem cell transplant. V and J are TRBV29-1 and TRBJ2-1; 11 bases map to TRBD1. In DNA, the CDR3 is TGCAGCGTTACGCGAAAAATTGGGACAGGGGGTTATGGTGAGCAGTTCTTC. It translates to CSVTRKIGTGGYGEQFF.